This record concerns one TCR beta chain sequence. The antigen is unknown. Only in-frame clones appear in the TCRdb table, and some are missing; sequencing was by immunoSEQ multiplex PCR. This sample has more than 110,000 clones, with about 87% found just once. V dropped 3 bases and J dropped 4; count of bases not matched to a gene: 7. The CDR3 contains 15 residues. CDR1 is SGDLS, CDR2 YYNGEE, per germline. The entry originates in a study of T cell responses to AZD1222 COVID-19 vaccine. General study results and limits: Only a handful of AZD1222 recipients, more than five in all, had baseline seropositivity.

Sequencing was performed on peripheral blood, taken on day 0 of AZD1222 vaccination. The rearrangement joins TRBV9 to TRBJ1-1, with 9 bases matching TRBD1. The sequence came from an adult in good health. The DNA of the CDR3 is TGTGCCAGCAGCGCCCAACAGGGGGCGGGCACTGAAGCTTTCTTT. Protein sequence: CASSAQQGAGTEAFF.